The 8 T cell receptor beta chains given below trace back to one sample, sequenced in a study of T cell responses to AZD1222 COVID-19 vaccine. The assay was immunoSEQ multiplex PCR, and TCRdb's table has in-frame clones only and misses some. The sample includes approximately 70,000 clones, about 85% of them seen just once. The source was peripheral blood, collected on day 0 of AZD1222 vaccination. Receptors were obtained from an adult in good health.

This clone showed up just a few times. At the DNA level, this CDR3 is encoded by other sequences in the same sample as well. The chain employs TRBV11-2 and TRBJ1-2; 8 bases align to TRBD1. Germline CDR1 is SGHAT and CDR2 is FQNNGV. The CDR3 has 13 residues. Germline trimming cut 8 bases from V and 3 bases from J; bases unmatched to any gene: 5. The DNA of the CDR3 is TGTGCCAGCTCCCCGGGACAGGACTATGGCTACACCTTC. Encoded protein: CASSPGQDYGYTF.

This clone showed up just a few times. The chain employs TRBV19 and TRBJ2-7, with D possibly TRBD2 on 5 matching bases. CDR3 length equals 17 residues. Trimming left V 6 bases short and J 0 bases short, with 21 bases between. CDR1 and CDR2 (germline): LNHDA, SQIVND (reference sequence). The CDR3 here is CASSRTAGLWVSYEQYF. The CDR3 region has the DNA TGTGCCAGTAGCCGTACTGCAGGACTGTGGGTCTCCTACGAGCAGTACTTC.

The chain has TRBV7-6 and TRBJ2-1; possibly TRBD1 or TRBD2 for D (6 bases each). V lost 1 base to trimming and J lost 8 bases, with 15 bases between them. This CDR3 spans 15 amino acids. Germline CDR1 reads SGHVS; CDR2 reads FNYEAQ. CDR3 in amino acids: CASSLGGGNRDEQFF. Here the CDR3 DNA reads TGTGCCAGCAGCTTAGGGGGCGGGAACAGGGATGAGCAGTTCTTC.

The CDR3 sequence: CASSQGGHNEQFF. CDR3 DNA: TGTGCCAGCAGCCAGGGTGGTCACAATGAGCAGTTCTTC. This sequence joins TRBV6-4 and TRBJ2-1, with D perhaps matching TRBD1 (5 bases). This CDR3 spans 13 amino acids. Per germline, CDR1 MRHNA and CDR2 SNTAGT. The ends were cut back, 6 bases at V and 5 bases at J, with 11 bases in the middle.

This chain joins TRBV20-1 and TRBJ2-7; 8 positions match TRBD1. The CDR3 spans 11 residues. With 6 bases clipped from V and 5 bases from J, the junction kept 3 bases outside the gene matches. Germline lookup yields CDR1 DFQATT and CDR2 SNEGSKA (reference sequence). The CDR3 region has the DNA TGCAGTGCCCAGACAGGGGACGAGCAGTACTTC. This translates into CSAQTGDEQYF.

The V and J genes are TRBV7-2 and TRBJ2-5; D ambiguous. There are 13 residues in the CDR3. CDR1 SGHTA and CDR2 FQGNSA come from the germline V gene. V was shortened by 6 bases and J by 0 bases, with 8 bases between the two germline ends. CDR3 amino acids: CASSMEYQETQYF. The CDR3, as DNA: TGTGCCAGCAGTATGGAGTACCAAGAGACCCAGTACTTC.

The table lists this clone with a count of one. Different DNA sequences within this sample yield the same CDR3. The rearrangement links TRBV5-1 to TRBJ1-2; D not resolved. The CDR3 is made up of 14 amino acids. From germline, CDR1 is SGHRS and CDR2 YFSETQ. V gave up 0 bases and J gave up 2 bases, with 8 bases separating them. The CDR3 sequence: CASSLGGSNYGYTF. The CDR3 DNA follows: TGCGCCAGCAGCTTGGGGGGTTCGAACTATGGCTACACCTTC.

The chain links TRBV2 to TRBJ1-5; 8 bases align to TRBD1. Germline CDR1 and CDR2: SNHLY and FYNNEI. V gave up 8 bases and J gave up 4 bases; unmatched junction bases: 7. There are 14 residues in the CDR3. The CDR3 bases are TGTGCCAGCGGAGGACAGGGCACTAATCAGCCCCAGCATTTT. Its translation is CASGGQGTNQPQHF. Full variable domain (missing parts from reference TRBV2 and TRBJ1-5): EPEVTQTPSHQVTQMGQEVILRCVPISNHLYFYWYRQILGQKVEFLVSFYNNEISEKSEIFDDQFSVERPDGSNFTLKIRSTKLEDSAMYFCASGGQGTNQPQHFGDGTRLSIL.